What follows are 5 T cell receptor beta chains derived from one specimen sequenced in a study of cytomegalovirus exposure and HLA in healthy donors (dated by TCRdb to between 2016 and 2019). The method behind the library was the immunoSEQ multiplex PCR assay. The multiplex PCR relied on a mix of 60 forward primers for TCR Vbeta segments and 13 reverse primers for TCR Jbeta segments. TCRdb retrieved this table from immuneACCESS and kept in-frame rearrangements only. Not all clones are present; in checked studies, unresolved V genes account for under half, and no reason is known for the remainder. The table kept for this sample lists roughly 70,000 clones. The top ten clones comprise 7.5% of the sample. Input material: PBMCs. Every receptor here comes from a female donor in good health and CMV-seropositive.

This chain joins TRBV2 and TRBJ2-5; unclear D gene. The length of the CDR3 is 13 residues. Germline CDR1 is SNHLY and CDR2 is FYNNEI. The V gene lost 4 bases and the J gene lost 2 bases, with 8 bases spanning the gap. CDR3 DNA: TGTGCCAGCAGTGCTCCCGGGCAAGAGACCCAGTACTTC. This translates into CASSAPGQETQYF.

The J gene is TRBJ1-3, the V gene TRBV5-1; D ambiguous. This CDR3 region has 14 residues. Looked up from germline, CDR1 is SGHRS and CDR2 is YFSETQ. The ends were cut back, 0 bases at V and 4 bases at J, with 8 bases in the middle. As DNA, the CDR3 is TGCGCCAGCAGCTTGGACACGTTCGGAAACACCATATATTTT. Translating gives CASSLDTFGNTIYF.

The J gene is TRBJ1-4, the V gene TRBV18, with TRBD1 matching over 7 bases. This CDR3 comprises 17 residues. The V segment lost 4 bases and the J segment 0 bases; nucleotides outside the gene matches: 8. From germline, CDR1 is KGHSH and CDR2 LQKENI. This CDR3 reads CASSQSPQGSTNEKLFF. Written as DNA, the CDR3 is TGTGCCAGCTCACAATCTCCACAGGGGTCAACTAATGAAAAACTGTTTTTT.

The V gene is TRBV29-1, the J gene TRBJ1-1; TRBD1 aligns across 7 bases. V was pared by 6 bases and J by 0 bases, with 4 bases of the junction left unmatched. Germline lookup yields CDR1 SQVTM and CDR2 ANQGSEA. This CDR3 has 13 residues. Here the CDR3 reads CSVITGVNTEAFF. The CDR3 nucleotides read TGCAGCGTGATCACAGGGGTGAACACTGAAGCTTTCTTT.

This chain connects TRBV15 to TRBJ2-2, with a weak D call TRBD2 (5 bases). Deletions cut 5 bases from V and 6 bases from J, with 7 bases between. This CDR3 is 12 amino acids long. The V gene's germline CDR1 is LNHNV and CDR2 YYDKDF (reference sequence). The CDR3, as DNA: TGTGCCACCAGCCCGGGGTCCGGGGAGCTGTTTTTT. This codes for CATSPGSGELFF. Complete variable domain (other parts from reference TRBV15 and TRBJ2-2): DAMVIQNPRYQVTQFGKPVTLSCSQTLNHNVMYWYQQKSSQAPKLLFHYYDKDFNNEADTPDNFQSRRPNTSFCFLDIRSPGLGDTAMYLCATSPGSGELFFGEGSRLTVL.